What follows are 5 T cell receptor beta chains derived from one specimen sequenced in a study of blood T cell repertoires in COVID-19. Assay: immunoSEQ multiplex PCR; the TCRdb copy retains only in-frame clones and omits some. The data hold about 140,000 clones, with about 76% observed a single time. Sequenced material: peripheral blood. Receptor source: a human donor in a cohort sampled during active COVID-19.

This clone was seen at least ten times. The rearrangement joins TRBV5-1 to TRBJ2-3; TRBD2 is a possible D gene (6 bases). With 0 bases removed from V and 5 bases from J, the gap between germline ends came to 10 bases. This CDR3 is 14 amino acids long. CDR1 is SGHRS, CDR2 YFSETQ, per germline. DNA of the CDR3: TGCGCCAGCAGCTTGGGGGGGGTTAGAGATACGCAGTATTTT. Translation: CASSLGGVRDTQYF.

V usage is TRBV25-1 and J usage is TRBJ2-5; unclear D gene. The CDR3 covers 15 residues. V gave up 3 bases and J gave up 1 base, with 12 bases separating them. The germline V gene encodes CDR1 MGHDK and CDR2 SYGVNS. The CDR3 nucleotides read TGTGCCAGCAGTGATTGGTCGGAGATCCAAGAGACCCAGTACTTC. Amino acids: CASSDWSEIQETQYF.

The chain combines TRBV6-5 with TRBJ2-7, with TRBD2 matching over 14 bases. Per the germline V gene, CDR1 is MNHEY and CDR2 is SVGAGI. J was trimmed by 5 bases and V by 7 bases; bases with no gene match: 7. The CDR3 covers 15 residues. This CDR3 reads CASNKGLAGANEQYF. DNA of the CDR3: TGTGCCAGCAACAAGGGACTAGCGGGAGCTAACGAGCAGTACTTC.

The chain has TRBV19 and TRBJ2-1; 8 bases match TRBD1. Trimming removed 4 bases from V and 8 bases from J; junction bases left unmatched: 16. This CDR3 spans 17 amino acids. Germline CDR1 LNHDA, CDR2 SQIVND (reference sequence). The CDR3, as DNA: TGTGCCAGTAGTAGAGAGGCGACAGGGGAATATGGCTATGAGCAGTTCTTC. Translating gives CASSREATGEYGYEQFF.

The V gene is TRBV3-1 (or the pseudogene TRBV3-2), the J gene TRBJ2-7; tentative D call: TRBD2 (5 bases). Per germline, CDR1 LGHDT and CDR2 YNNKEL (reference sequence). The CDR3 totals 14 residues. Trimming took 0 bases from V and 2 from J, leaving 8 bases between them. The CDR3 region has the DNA TGTGCCAGCAGCCAAGAGGTAGCGCCCTACGAGCAGTACTTC. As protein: CASSQEVAPYEQYF.